A single sample gave rise to the 2 T cell receptor beta chains below, sequenced in a study of OX40 agonist ivuxolimab in advanced cancers. The repertoire was sequenced with immunoSEQ multiplex PCR; TCRdb's copy has only in-frame clones and lacks some. The repertoire holds 100,000 to 140,000 clones, with 85% to 95% as singletons. The sample in question was CD4+ or CD8+ T cells sorted from blood, obtained in a trial of the OX40 agonist ivuxolimab. These receptors were collected from an adult with an advanced solid tumor such as melanoma, head and neck, liver or kidney cancer.

The rearrangement joins TRBV5-1 to TRBJ2-3; no clear D gene. Germline V gives CDR1 SGHRS, CDR2 YFSETQ. This CDR3 is 15 amino acids long. Trimming stripped 0 bases from V and 5 bases from J, with 13 bases between. Here the CDR3 reads CASSLAGPSQDTQYF. The DNA of the CDR3 is TGCGCCAGCAGCTTGGCCGGGCCGAGCCAAGATACGCAGTATTTT.

CDR3 DNA sequence: TGCAGCGTCGGATCCGGTTATAGCAATCAGCCCCAGCATTTT. This encodes CSVGSGYSNQPQHF. This chain links TRBV29-1 with TRBJ1-5; D not resolved. The germline CDR1 and CDR2 sequences are SQVTM and ANQGSEA. There are 14 residues in the CDR3. V lost 6 bases to trimming and J lost 0 bases, with 12 bases between them.